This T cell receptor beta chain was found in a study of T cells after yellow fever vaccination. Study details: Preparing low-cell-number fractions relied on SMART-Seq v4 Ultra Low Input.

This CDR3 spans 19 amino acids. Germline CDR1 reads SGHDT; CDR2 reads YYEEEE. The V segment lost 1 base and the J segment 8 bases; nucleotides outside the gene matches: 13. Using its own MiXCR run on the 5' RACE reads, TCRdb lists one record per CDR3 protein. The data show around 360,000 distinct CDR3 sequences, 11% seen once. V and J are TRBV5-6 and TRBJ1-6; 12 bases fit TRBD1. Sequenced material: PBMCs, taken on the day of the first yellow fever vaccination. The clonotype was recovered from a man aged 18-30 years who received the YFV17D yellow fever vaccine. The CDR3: CASSLRRYRDRGLYSPLHF. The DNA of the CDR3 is TGTGCCAGCAGCTTGCGCCGCTACCGGGACAGGGGGCTTTATTCACCCCTCCACTTT.